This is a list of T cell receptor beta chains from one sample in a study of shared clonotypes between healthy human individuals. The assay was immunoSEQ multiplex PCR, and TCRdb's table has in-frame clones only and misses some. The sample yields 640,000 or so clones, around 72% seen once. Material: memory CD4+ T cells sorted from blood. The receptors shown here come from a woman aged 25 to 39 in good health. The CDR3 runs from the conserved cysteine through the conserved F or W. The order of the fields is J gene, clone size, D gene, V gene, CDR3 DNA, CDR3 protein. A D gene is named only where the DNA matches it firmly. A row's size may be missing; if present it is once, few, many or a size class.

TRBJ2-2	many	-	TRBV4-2	TGTGCCAGCAGCCCACTGGGCGGGATGGACACCGGGGAGCTGTTTTTT	CASSPLGGMDTGELFF
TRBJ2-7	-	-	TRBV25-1	TGTGCCAGCAGTGAATATTGGGCAGACTACGAGCAGTACTTC	CASSEYWADYEQYF
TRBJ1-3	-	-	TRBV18	TGTGCCAGCTCACCCCGGAGGGACGGCGGCTCTGGAAACACCATATATTTT	CASSPRRDGGSGNTIYF
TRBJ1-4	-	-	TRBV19	TGTGCCAGGGGGCAGCAGCCGCTTGGGGAAAAACTGTTTTTT	CARGQQPLGEKLFF
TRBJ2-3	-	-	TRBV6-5	TGTGCCAGCAGTCAACGGGAGAGCACAGATACGCAGTATTTT	CASSQRESTDTQYF
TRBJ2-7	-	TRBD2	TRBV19	TGTGCCACCCGGGGGGACTCCTACGAGCAGTACTTC	CATRGDSYEQYF
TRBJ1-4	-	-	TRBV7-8	TGTGCCAGCAGCTTCAAAGGACTTGCAACTAATGAAAAACTGTTTTTT	CASSFKGLATNEKLFF
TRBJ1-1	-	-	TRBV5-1	TGCGCCAGCAGCTTGGGCGGCGGCACTGAAGCTTTCTTT	CASSLGGGTEAFF
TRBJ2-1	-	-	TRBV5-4	TGTGCCAGCAGCTTTCGTCGAAACAATGAGCAGTTCTTC	CASSFRRNNEQFF
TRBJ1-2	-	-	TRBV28	TGTGCCAGCGGATACCTAGCTAACTATGGCTACACCTTC	CASGYLANYGYTF
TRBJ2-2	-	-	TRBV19	TGTGCCAGCAAGCGCGGGCGGAACACCGGGGAGCTGTTTTTT	CASKRGRNTGELFF
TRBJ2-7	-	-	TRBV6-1	TGTGCCAGCAGTGAAGACTTTGCCGGGCCGCGGTACGAGCAGTACTTC	CASSEDFAGPRYEQYF
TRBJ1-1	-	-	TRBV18	TGTGCCAGCTCACCACCGTCGGTGAACACTGAAGCTTTCTTT	CASSPPSVNTEAFF
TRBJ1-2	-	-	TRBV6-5	TGTGCCAGCAGTTACTCCCATGGACCGACTTCGGATGGCTACACCTTC	CASSYSHGPTSDGYTF
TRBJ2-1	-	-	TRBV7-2	TGTGCCAGCAGCTTCTCTAGCTCCTACAATGAGCAGTTCTTC	CASSFSSSYNEQFF
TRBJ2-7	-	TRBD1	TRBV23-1	TGCGCCAGAACAACCAGGACAGGCCTCTCCTACGAGCAGTACTTC	CARTTRTGLSYEQYF
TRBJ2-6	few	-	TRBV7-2	TGTGCCAGCAGCACGACAGTCCCCGGCGCTCAGGCCAACGTCCTGACTTTC	CASSTTVPGAQANVLTF
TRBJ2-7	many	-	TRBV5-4	TGTGCCAGCAGCTTGGACAGGACAACCTACGAGCAGTACTTC	CASSLDRTTYEQYF
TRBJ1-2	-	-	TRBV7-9	TGTGCCAGCAGCTTACGACGGCAGCAAATACCCTATGGCTACACCTTC	CASSLRRQQIPYGYTF
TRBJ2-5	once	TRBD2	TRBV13	TGTGCCAGCAGCCCCCAAGCGGGACAAGAGACCCAGTACTTC	CASSPQAGQETQYF
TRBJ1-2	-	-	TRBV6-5	TGTGCCAGCAGTTACTATCCAGGACCTAACTATGGCTACACCTTC	CASSYYPGPNYGYTF
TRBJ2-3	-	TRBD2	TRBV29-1	TGCAGCGTCAGAGTAGCGGGCGCAGATACGCAGTATTTT	CSVRVAGADTQYF
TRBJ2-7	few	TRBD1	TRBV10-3	TGTGCCATCAGTGATCCGGGACAGGGGAGCTACGAGCAGTACTTC	CAISDPGQGSYEQYF
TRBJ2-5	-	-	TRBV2	TGTGCCAGCAGTGAACAACAGGGTATGGAGACCCAGTACTTC	CASSEQQGMETQYF
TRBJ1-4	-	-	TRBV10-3	TGTGCCATTCAGGGCGCAACTAATGAAAAACTGTTTTTT	CAIQGATNEKLFF
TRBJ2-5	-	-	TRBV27	TGTGCCAGCAGTTTAGGGGGAAGGATAGGTAAAAAAGAGACCCAGTACTTC	CASSLGGRIGKKETQYF
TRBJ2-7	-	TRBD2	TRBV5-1	TGCGCCAGCAGCCAAACCAGCACTAGCGGAGGGGGGAAGTACGAGCAGTACTTC	CASSQTSTSGGGKYEQYF
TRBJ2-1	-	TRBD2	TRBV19	TGTGCCAGTAGTAGGCGGACTAGCGGGAGCGATGAGCAGTTCTTC	CASSRRTSGSDEQFF
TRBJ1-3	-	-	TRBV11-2	TGTGCCAGCAGCGCCCTGGACTCTGGAAACACCATATATTTT	CASSALDSGNTIYF
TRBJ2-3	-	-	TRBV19	TGTGCCAGTAGTACGACCCCGGGGGTCACAGATACGCAGTATTTT	CASSTTPGVTDTQYF
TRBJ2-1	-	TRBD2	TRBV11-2	TGTGCCAGCAGGCCGGGACTAGCGTCCGATGAGCAGTTCTTC	CASRPGLASDEQFF
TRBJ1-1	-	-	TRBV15	TGTGCCACCAGCAGAGGGCAGGGTCGTACTGAAGCTTTCTTT	CATSRGQGRTEAFF
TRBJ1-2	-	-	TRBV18	TGTGCCAGCTCACGTGGGAGTCAGGGCTATGGCTACACCTTC	CASSRGSQGYGYTF
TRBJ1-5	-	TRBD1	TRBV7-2	TGTGCCAGCAGCTTGGACAGGAGCAATCAGCCCCAGCATTTT	CASSLDRSNQPQHF
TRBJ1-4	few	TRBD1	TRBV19	TGTGCCAGTACAGGACAGGCGGTGGAAAAACTGTTTTTT	CASTGQAVEKLFF
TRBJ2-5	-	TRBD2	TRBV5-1	TGCGCCAGCAGCGTGAGCGGGAGGATCCAAGAGACCCAGTACTTC	CASSVSGRIQETQYF
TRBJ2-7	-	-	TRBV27	TGTGCCAGCGGGACTCGCAACGAGCAGTACTTC	CASGTRNEQYF
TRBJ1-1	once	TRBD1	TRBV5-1	TGCGCCAGCAGCTTGGGTGGGACAGGGAACACTGAAGCTTTCTTT	CASSLGGTGNTEAFF
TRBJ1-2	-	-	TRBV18	TGTGCCAGCTCACCAGACAAACGCTATGGCTACACCTTC	CASSPDKRYGYTF
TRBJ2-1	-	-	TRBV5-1	TGCGCCAGCAGCTTGGCCGGCAGACATGAGCAGTTCTTC	CASSLAGRHEQFF
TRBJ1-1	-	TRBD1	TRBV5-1	TGCGCCAGCAGCTCGGGACAGGTCCGAGCTGAAGCTTTCTTT	CASSSGQVRAEAFF
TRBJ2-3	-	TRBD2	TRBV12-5	TGTGCTAGTGCCTGGCGGGAGGTCACGGATACGCAGTATTTT	CASAWREVTDTQYF
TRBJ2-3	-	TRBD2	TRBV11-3	TGTGCCAGCAGCCCCCGGGGACTAGCGGGAGAGGATACGCAGTATTTT	CASSPRGLAGEDTQYF
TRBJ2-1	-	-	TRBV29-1	TGCAGCGTCGAACCGTATGGGAGTGAGCAGTTCTTC	CSVEPYGSEQFF
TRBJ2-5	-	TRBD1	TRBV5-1	TGCGCCAGCAGGCCCGGGACAGGCGGTGAGACCCAGTACTTC	CASRPGTGGETQYF
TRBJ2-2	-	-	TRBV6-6	TGTGCCAGCAGGGTCCAGAGTCAAACCGGGGAGCTGTTTTTT	CASRVQSQTGELFF